Given below is one T cell receptor (beta chain) in context. The sample holds a few counts of this clone. This clone's antigen is unknown. Nothing much larger sits one base from this clone, and base qualities are not available. The data originate from a study of vaccination effects on CD4 cells after COVID-19 (dated by TCRdb to about 2022). At the level of the whole study: Participants received two doses of either the BNT162b2 or the mRNA-1273 mRNA SARS-CoV-2 vaccine. SARS-CoV-2 spike-specific CD4+ TCR repertoires were compared before and after mRNA vaccination in COVID-19 convalescent patients and in infection-naive vaccine recipients. In a couple of convalescent patients, pre-vaccine samples were collected 16 days and one week ahead of the first dose, 142 and 148 days after COVID-19 diagnosis. Cultures from other donors in the study were sequenced using the Oncomine TCR Beta short-read assay on an Illumina iSeq 100. The full study included around ten COVID-19 convalescent patients and several SARS-CoV-2-naive healthy vaccine recipients.

In the ViraFEST assay, PBMC were stimulated with viral peptide pools, and TCR sequencing was then used to find antigen-specific CD4+ T cell clonotypes based on their expansion. After more than 9 days of culture, CD4+ T cells were isolated with the EasySep CD4+ T cell isolation kit. PCR-confirmed SARS-CoV-2 infection had occurred in convalescent patients between March and December 2020, before the Alpha, Beta and Delta variants emerged in the United States. Around 2 million PBMC per well were cultured in IMDM with about 4.6% human AB serum, roughly 10 IU/ml IL-2 and gentamicin, plus 10 ug/ml peptides. Half of the culture medium was replaced with fresh IL-2-containing medium on days 3 and 7. Each peptide stimulation condition was cultured in triplicate wells unless otherwise noted. Using Ficoll-Paque Plus gradient centrifugation, PBMC were separated from whole blood and then either used fresh or cryopreserved at -140C. The QIAamp micro DNA kit was used to extract genomic DNA from the cultured CD4+ T cells.

Findings and caveats that apply to the study as a whole: Marked clonal contraction was observed in both infection-induced and vaccine-induced clones at late post-vaccination timepoints, consistent with waning T cell responses. The study was limited by a small number of convalescent patients, and early post-infection timepoints were lacking. For convalescent patients, new clones induced by the vaccine made up most of the post-vaccine spike-reactive repertoire, and these new clones were largely distinct from the clones induced by infection.

Libraries came from the immunoSEQ multiplex PCR assay. DNA from the cultured, isolated CD4+ T cells was subjected to TCR beta CDR3 sequencing. The study's processing was this. Non-productive TCR sequences were removed and reads were trimmed to the CDR3 region, keeping CDR3s of at least 7 amino acids. Antigen-specific clonotypes were identified using the MANAFEST web app by comparison of expansion in peptide wells against reference cultures. For clones to be considered positive, expansion at FDR<0.05 versus reference and all other wells, an odds ratio above 5, and a frequency above 0.1% in two replicate wells were required. A clonotype was defined as cross-reactive if the clonotype was significantly expanded both in SARS-CoV-2 spike wells and in at least one common cold coronavirus spike condition. Levenshtein distance calculated with the stringdist R package was used to assess CDR3 similarity, and unrooted trees were constructed with ape in R 3.6.1. The table was pulled from immuneACCESS by TCRdb, which kept in-frame rearrangements only. Such tables lose some clones; where checked, under half of the loss comes from unresolved V genes, and the rest has no known cause. The V and J calls and clone size were taken over from that table, and D and trimming were inferred from the DNA. The sample records tens of thousands of clones, roughly 70% of which are singletons. Less than 50% of the sample rests with the top ten.

The CDR3 sequence holds 16 residues, the cysteine and phenylalanine included. The retained sequence is limited to the CDR3, 48 bases, with the frame set at the first base. Per the germline V gene, SNHLY is the CDR1 and FYNNEI is the CDR2. Clipping removes 6 bases from V and 0 bases from J, with 8 as the unmatched junction base count. The sequencing here drew on CD4+ T cells from PBMCs cultured with a peptide pool, taken before COVID-19 vaccination. The sequence was obtained from a human donor who had a prior SARS-CoV-2 infection. The sequence links TRBV2 to TRBJ1-3, with 7 bases matching TRBD1. The CDR3 amino acid sequence is: CASSLQGVPSGNTIYF. The DNA is TGTGCCAGCAGCCTTCAGGGGGTGCCCTCTGGAAACACCATATATTTT.